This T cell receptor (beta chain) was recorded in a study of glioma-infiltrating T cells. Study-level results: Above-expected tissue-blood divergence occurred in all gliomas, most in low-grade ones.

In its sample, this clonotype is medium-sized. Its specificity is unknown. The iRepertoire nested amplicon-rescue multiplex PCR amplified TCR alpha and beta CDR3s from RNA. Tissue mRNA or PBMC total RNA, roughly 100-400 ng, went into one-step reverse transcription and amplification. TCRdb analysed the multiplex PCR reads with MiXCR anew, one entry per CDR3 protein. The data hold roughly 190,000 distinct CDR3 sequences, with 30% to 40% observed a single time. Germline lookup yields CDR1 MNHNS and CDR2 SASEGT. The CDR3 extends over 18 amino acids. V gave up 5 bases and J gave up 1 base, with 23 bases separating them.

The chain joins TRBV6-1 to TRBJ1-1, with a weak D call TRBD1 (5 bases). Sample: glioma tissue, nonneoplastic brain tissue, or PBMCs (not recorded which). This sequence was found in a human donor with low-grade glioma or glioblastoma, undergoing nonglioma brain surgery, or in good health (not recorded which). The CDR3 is CASSYTLFRATRNTEAFF. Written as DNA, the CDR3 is TGTGCCAGCAGTTATACCCTTTTCAGGGCGACGAGGAACACTGAAGCTTTCTTT.